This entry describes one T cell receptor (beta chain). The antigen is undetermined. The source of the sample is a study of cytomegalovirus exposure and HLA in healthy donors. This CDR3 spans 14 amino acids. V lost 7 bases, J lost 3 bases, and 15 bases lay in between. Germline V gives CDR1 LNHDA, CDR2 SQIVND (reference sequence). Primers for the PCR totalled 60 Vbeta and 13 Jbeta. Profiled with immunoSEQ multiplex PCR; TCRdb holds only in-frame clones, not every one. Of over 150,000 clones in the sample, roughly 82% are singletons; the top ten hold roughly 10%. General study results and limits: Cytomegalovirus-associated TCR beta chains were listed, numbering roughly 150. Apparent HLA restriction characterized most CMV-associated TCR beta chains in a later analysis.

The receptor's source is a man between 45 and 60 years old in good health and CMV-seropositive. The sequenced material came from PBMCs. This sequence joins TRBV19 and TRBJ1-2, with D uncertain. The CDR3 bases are TGTGCCAGTAACCCTCCTGGCGGCCACTATGGCTACACCTTC. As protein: CASNPPGGHYGYTF.